This T cell receptor (beta chain) was observed in a study of blood T cells in healthy people across ages. Primed by a sample-barcoded 5' primer and a J-beta primer mix, a second PCR proceeded for roughly 6 to 12 cycles. All cDNA molecules were each tagged by a template-switch adaptor with 12 random nucleotides. From the 5' RACE reads, TCRdb called clonotypes with MiXCR, one entry per CDR3 protein. In the table there are around 800,000 distinct CDR3 sequences, around half of which are singletons. The count of this clonotype is one. The CDR3 loop spans 15 amino acids. The V and J ends lost 0 bases and 1 base respectively, with 7 bases between them. Germline V gives CDR1 MGHRA, CDR2 YSYEKL.

The rearrangement uses TRBV4-1 and TRBJ2-1; D may be TRBD2 (5 bases). This clonotype was sampled from an elderly man in good health. The sequenced material came from blood. As DNA, the CDR3 is TGCGCCAGCAGCCAAGAGAGGGTATCCTACAATGAGCAGTTCTTC. Translated: CASSQERVSYNEQFF.